This T cell receptor beta chain was found in a study of glioma-infiltrating T cells. Study outcomes and limitations: Very few CDR3 sequences were shared between tissue and blood. Non-neoplastic patients had below-expected tissue-blood divergence, while all gliomas exceeded expectation.

TCR alpha and beta CDR3 regions were amplified from RNA using iRepertoire nested multiplex PCR. One-step reverse transcription and amplification started from approximately 100-400 ng of tissue mRNA or PBMC total RNA. MiXCR, run by TCRdb on the multiplex PCR reads, gives a single entry per CDR3 protein. The top ten clones hold approximately 43% of a sample with about 99,000 distinct CDR3 sequences, around 31% of them seen once. Between the trimmed V and J ends, which lost 3 bases and 3 bases, there was a span of 16 bases. The CDR3 contains 16 residues. Germline CDR1 and CDR2: MGHRA and YSYEKL. This clonotype was recorded many times. The target antigen is unknown.

The clonotype originates from a human donor with low-grade glioma or glioblastoma, undergoing nonglioma brain surgery, or in good health (not recorded which). The specimen was glioma tissue, nonneoplastic brain tissue, or PBMCs (not recorded which). This rearrangement joins TRBV4-1 to TRBJ2-3, with D perhaps assigned TRBD1 or TRBD2 (7 bases each). CDR3 region: CASSQSGTAGTDTQYF. The DNA of the CDR3 is TGCGCCAGCAGCCAGTCCGGGACAGCGGGGACAGATACGCAGTATTTT.